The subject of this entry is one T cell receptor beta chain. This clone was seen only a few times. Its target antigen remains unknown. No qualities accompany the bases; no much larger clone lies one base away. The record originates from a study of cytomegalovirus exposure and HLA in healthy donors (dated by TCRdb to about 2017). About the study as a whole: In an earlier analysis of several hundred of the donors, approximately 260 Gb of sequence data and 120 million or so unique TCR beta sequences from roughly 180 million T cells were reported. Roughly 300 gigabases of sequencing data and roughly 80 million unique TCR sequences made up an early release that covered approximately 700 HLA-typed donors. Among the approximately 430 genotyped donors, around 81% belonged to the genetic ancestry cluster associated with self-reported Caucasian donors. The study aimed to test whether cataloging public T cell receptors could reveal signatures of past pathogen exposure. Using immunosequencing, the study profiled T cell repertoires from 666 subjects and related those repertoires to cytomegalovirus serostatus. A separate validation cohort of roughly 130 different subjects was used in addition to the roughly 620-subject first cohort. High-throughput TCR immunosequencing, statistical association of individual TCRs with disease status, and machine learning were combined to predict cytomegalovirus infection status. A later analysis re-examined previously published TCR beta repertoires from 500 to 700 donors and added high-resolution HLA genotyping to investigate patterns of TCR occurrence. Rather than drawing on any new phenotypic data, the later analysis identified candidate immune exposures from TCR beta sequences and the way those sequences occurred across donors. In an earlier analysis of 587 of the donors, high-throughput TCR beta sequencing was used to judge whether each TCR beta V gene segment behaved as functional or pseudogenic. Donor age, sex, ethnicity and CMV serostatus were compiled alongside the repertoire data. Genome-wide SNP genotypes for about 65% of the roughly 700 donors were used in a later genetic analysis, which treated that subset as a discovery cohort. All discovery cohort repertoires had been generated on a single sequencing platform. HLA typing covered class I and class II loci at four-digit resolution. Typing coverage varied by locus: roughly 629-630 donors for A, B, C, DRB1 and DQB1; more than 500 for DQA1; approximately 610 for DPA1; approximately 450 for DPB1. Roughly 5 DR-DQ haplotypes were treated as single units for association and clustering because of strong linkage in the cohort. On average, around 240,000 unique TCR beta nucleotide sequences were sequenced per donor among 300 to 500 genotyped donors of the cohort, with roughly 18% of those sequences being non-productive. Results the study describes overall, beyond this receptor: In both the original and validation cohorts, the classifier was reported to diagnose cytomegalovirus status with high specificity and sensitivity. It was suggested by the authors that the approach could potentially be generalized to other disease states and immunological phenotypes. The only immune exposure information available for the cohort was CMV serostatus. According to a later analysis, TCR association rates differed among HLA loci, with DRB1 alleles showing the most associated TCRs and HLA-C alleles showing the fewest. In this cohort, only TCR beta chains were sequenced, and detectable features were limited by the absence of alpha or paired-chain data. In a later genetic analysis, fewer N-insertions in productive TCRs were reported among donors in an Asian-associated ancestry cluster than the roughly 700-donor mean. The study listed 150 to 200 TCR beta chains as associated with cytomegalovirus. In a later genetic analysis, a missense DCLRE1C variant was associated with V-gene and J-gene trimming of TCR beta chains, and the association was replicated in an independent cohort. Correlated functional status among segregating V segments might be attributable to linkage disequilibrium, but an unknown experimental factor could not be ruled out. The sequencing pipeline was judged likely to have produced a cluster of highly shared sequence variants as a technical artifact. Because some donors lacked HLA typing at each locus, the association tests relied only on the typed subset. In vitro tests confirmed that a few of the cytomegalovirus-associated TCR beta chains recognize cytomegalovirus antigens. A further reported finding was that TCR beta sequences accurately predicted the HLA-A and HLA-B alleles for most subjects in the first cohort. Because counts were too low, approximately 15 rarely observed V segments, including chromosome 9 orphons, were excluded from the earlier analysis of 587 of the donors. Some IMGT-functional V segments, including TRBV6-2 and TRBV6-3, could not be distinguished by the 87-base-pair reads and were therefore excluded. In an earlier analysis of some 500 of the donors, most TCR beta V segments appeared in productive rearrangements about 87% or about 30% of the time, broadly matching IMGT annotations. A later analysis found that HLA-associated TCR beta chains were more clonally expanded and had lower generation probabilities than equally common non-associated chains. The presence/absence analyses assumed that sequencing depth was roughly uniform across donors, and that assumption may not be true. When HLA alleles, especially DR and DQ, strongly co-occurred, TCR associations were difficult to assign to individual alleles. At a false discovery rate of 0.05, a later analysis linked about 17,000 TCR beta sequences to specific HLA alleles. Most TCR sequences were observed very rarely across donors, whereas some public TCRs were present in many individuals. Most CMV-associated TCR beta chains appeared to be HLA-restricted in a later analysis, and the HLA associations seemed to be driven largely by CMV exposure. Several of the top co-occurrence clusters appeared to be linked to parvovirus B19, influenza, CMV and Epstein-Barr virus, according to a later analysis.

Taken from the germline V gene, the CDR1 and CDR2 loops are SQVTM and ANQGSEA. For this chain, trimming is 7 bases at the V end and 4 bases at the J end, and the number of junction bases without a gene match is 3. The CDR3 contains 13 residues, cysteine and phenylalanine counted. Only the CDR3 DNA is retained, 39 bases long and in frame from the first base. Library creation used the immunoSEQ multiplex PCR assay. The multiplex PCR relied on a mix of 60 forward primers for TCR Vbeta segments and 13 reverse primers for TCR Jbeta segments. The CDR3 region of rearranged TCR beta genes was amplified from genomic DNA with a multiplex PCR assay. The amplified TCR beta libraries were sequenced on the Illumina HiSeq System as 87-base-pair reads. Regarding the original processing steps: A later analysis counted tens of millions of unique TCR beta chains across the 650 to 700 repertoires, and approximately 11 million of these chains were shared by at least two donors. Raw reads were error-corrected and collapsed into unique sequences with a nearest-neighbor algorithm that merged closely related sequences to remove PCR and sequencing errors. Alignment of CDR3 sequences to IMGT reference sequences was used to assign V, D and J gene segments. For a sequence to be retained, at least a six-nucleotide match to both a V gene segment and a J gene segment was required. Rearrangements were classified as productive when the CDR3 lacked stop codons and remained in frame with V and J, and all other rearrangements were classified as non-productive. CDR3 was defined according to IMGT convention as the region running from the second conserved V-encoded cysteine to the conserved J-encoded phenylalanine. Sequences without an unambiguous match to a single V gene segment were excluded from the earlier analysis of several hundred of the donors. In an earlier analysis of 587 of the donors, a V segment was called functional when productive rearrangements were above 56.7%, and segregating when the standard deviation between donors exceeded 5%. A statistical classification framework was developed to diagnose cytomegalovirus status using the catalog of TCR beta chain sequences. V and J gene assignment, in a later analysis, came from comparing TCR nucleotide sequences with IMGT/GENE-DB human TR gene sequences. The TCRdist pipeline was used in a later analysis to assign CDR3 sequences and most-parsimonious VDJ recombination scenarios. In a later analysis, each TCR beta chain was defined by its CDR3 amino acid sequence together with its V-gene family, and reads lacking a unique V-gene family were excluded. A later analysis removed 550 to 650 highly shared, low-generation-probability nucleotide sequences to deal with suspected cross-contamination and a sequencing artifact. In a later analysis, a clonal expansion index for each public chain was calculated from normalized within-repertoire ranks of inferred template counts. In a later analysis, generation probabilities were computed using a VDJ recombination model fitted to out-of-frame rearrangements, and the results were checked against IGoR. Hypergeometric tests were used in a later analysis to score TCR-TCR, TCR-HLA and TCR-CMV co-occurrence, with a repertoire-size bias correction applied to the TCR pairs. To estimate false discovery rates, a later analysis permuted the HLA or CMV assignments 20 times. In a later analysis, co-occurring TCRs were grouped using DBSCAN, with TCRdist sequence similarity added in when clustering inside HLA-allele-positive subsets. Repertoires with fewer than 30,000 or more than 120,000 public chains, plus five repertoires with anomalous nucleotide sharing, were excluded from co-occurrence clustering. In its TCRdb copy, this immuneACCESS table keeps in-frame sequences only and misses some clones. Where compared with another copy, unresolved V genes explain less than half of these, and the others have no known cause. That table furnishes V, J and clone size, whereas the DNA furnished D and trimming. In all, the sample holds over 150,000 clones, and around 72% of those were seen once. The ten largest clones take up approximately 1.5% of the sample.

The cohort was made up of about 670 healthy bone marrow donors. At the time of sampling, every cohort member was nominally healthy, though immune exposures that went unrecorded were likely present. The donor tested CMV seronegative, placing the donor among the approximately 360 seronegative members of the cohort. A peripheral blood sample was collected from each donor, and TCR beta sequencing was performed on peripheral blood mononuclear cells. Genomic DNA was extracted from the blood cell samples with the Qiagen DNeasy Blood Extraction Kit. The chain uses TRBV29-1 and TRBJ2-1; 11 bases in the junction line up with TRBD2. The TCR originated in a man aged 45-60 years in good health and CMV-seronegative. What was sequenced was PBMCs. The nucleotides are TGCAGCGCTAGACTAGCGGGGTACAATGAGCAGTTCTTC. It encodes CSARLAGYNEQFF.